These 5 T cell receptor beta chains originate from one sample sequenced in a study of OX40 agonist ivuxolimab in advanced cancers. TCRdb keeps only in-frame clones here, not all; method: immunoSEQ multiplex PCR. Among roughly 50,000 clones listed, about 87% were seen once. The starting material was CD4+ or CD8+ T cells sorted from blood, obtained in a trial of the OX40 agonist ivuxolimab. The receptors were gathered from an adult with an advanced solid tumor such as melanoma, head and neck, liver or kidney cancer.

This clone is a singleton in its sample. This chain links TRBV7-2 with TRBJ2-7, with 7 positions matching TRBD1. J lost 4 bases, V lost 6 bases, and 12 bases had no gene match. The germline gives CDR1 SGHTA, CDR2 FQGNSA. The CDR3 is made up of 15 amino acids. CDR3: CASRRPTGRPYEQYF. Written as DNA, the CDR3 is TGTGCCAGCAGACGGCCGACAGGGAGACCTTACGAGCAGTACTTC.

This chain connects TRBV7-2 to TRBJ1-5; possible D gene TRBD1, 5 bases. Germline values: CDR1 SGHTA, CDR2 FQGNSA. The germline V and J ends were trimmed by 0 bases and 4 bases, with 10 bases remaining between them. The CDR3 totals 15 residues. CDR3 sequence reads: CASSLARDVNQPQHF. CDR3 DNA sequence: TGTGCCAGCAGCTTAGCGCGGGACGTTAATCAGCCCCAGCATTTT.

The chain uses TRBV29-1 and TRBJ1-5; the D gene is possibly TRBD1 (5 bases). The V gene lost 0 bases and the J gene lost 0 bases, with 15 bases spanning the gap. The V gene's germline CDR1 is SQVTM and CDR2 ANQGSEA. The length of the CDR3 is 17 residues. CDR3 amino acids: CSVEEAGTFGSNQPQHF. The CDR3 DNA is TGCAGCGTTGAAGAAGCCGGGACTTTTGGTAGCAATCAGCCCCAGCATTTT.

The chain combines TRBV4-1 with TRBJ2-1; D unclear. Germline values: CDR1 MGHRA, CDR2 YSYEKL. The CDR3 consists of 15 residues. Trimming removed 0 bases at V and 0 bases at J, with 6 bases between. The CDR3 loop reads CASSQDVFSYNEQFF. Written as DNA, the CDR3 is TGCGCCAGCAGCCAAGACGTCTTCTCCTACAATGAGCAGTTCTTC.

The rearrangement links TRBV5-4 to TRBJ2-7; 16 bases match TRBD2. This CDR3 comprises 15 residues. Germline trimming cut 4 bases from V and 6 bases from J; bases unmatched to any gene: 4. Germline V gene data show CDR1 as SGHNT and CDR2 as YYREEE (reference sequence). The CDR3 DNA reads TGTGCCAGCAGCCGGGGACTAGCGGGGGGGCCCGAGCAGTACTTC. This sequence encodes CASSRGLAGGPEQYF.